Presented here are 24 T cell receptor beta chains from one specimen sequenced in a study of early T cells in non-severe SARS-CoV-2 infection listed by TCRdb under 2021. Library method: 5' RACE. TCRdb names NextSeq 500 as the instrument used. The public reads were reprocessed in TCRdb via fastp at Q25 and MiXCR, keeping in-frame beta chains. Every entry covers one CDR3 protein and lists the most common genes and DNA from its rows. The sample records approximately 97,000 distinct CDR3 sequences, roughly 9.6% of which are singletons. The ten largest account for less than 5.5% of the sample. The sequencing used whole blood, collected at baseline. All receptors derive from an adult who was a healthcare worker with PCR-confirmed SARS-CoV-2 infection or an uninfected control (not recorded which).

This rearrangement joins TRBV19 to TRBJ2-2; TRBD1 is a possible D gene (6 bases). The CDR3 is made up of 16 amino acids. V lost 3 bases and J 4 bases, leaving 15 bases between the germline ends. The germline V gene encodes CDR1 LNHDA and CDR2 SQIVND (reference sequence). The CDR3 bases are TGTGCCAGTAGTATCATCAGGGGAAGTGGCACCGGGGAGCTGTTTTTT. Protein sequence: CASSIIRGSGTGELFF.

A word on this clonotype: Relative to the germline gene, one junction end is altered; a read error may explain this. The chain couples TRBV10-2 to TRBJ1-5; 7 bases fit TRBD1. Per germline, CDR1 WSHSY and CDR2 SAAADI. The CDR3 loop spans 14 amino acids. CDR3 sequence reads: CASSRDSSYQPQHF. The CDR3 nucleotides are TGCGCCAGCAGTCGGGACAGTAGCTATCAGCCCCAGCATTTT.

The sample holds many counts of this clonotype. V usage is TRBV13 and J usage is TRBJ1-1; 9 bases line up with TRBD1. The CDR3 totals 14 residues. V lost 5 bases to trimming and J lost 4 bases; unmatched junction nucleotides: 5. Germline CDR1 is PRHDT and CDR2 is FYEKMQ (reference sequence). The CDR3 nucleotides read TGTGCCAGCAGCCCCCCGGACAGGGGCACTGAAGCTTTCTTT. This encodes CASSPPDRGTEAFF.

This clonotype was counted only a few times. The rearrangement links TRBV27 to TRBJ1-2; no clear D. The ends were cut back, 7 bases at V and 5 bases at J, with 11 bases in the middle. This CDR3 contains 12 residues. From germline, CDR1 is MNHEY and CDR2 SMNVEV (reference sequence). The chain's CDR3 is CASKGMGYGYTF. CDR3 sequence (DNA): TGTGCCAGCAAAGGGATGGGTTATGGCTACACCTTC.

In this sample, this clonotype turned up many times. The chain uses TRBV13 and TRBJ2-3, with a possible D match to TRBD2 (6 bases). CDR1 PRHDT and CDR2 FYEKMQ come from the germline V gene (reference sequence). This CDR3 spans 16 amino acids. Trimming left V 0 bases short and J 6 bases short, with 16 bases between. CDR3: CASSLGGGESWDTQYF. CDR3 nucleotide sequence: TGTGCCAGCAGCTTAGGGGGCGGGGAGAGTTGGGATACGCAGTATTTT.

This chain joins TRBV5-1 and TRBJ1-1; unclear D gene. Trimming removed 4 bases from V and 0 bases from J, with 10 bases in between. This CDR3 comprises 14 residues. Per the germline V gene, CDR1 is SGHRS and CDR2 is YFSETQ. The CDR3: CASSMEAVNTEAFF. CDR3 DNA: TGCGCCAGCAGCATGGAGGCGGTGAACACTGAAGCTTTCTTT. The entire variable domain, with the rest obtained from reference TRBV5-1 and TRBJ1-1, is as follows: KAGVTQTPRYLIKTRGQQVTLSCSPISGHRSVSWYQQTPGQGLQFLFEYFSETQRNKGNFPGRFSGRQFSNSRSEMNVSTLELGDSALYLCASSMEAVNTEAFFGQGTRLTVV.

At least ten counts were recorded for this clonotype. The genes are TRBV5-1 and TRBJ2-7; perhaps D is TRBD1 or TRBD2 (6 bases each). Germline lookup yields CDR1 SGHRS and CDR2 YFSETQ. With 4 bases removed from V and 0 bases from J, the gap between germline ends came to 11 bases. The CDR3 spans 14 residues. This CDR3 is CASSPRGDSYEQYF. As DNA, the CDR3 is TGCGCCAGCAGCCCTAGGGGGGACTCCTACGAGCAGTACTTC.

This clonotype was found a few times. The chain employs TRBV3-1 and TRBJ2-2; TRBD1 agrees at 7 bases. The germline V gene has CDR1 LGHDT and CDR2 YNNKEL (reference sequence). The CDR3 has 17 amino acids. J gave up 1 base and V 1 base, and 6 bases lay outside the gene matches. CDR3 protein: CASSQVFGTENTGELFF. Written as DNA, the CDR3 is TGTGCCAGCAGCCAAGTCTTCGGGACAGAGAACACCGGGGAGCTGTTTTTT.

The chain uses TRBV10-2 and TRBJ1-3; TRBD1 might be the D (5 bases). The CDR3 is 17 residues long. Germline V gene sequence: CDR1 WSHSY, CDR2 SAAADI. Trimming left V 6 bases short and J 0 bases short, with 18 bases between. The CDR3 here is CASRGVVGRSSGNTIYF. The DNA of the CDR3 is TGCGCCAGCAGAGGGGTTGTTGGACGGAGCTCTGGAAACACCATATATTTT.

The J gene is TRBJ2-1, the V gene TRBV20-1; 10 bases line up with TRBD2. From germline, CDR1 is DFQATT and CDR2 SNEGSKA (reference sequence). The CDR3 is 17 residues long. V shed 3 bases, J shed 4 bases, and the junction held 12 bases outside the gene matches. CDR3 loop: CSASTSSGGHGYNEQFF. The CDR3 bases are TGCAGTGCTAGTACATCTAGCGGGGGCCACGGATACAATGAGCAGTTCTTC.

J is TRBJ2-3 and V is TRBV20-1; D is perhaps TRBD2 (6 bases). There are 15 residues in the CDR3. The germline V gene encodes CDR1 DFQATT and CDR2 SNEGSKA (reference sequence). The V gene lost 2 bases and the J gene lost 2 bases, with 14 bases spanning the gap. Here the CDR3 DNA reads TGCAGTGCTAGATCCGGAGGGGTTGTCACAGATACGCAGTATTTT. As protein: CSARSGGVVTDTQYF.

The chain recombines TRBV14 with TRBJ2-7; D unclear. V lost 0 bases and J 11 bases, leaving 17 bases between the germline ends. The CDR3 is 14 residues long. Germline V CDR1 and CDR2: SGHDN, FVKESK. For the CDR3, the DNA is TGTGCCAGCAGCCAAGATAGGCAGTTTTCACGGAAGTACTTC. Its protein is CASSQDRQFSRKYF.

This clonotype occurred a few times. This chain uses TRBV5-1 with TRBJ2-3; D gene ambiguous. CDR1 SGHRS and CDR2 YFSETQ come from the germline V gene. The CDR3 runs 14 residues. The CDR3 is CASRPQTSTDTQYF. The CDR3 nucleotides are TGCGCTAGTAGACCCCAGACGTCCACAGATACGCAGTATTTT.

This clonotype was seen more than once but under ten times. The chain recombines TRBV20-1 with TRBJ2-3; D is ambiguous. The CDR3 runs to 18 residues. The germline V gene has CDR1 DFQATT and CDR2 SNEGSKA (reference sequence). Trimming removed 0 bases at V and 0 bases at J, with 19 bases between. The CDR3 reads CSARDPLGPLPSTDTQYF. For the CDR3, the DNA is TGCAGTGCTAGAGACCCGCTCGGACCATTACCTAGCACAGATACGCAGTATTTT.

This clonotype was counted between two and nine times. This rearrangement joins TRBV19 to TRBJ2-1; either TRBD1 or TRBD2 may fit D (5 bases each). This CDR3 is 16 amino acids long. The germline V gene has CDR1 LNHDA and CDR2 SQIVND (reference sequence). Between the trimmed V and J ends, which lost 3 bases and 0 bases, there was a span of 12 bases. The CDR3 sequence is CASSIGWGISYNEQFF. The CDR3 DNA follows: TGTGCCAGTAGTATTGGATGGGGGATCTCCTACAATGAGCAGTTCTTC.

Comment on this clonotype: The junction differs from germline at one of its ends, possibly a read error. The rearrangement uses TRBV11-2 and TRBJ2-2, with TRBD2 as a possible D gene (5 bases). This CDR3 spans 14 amino acids. Germline V gives CDR1 SGHAT, CDR2 FQNNGV. CDR3 sequence: CVSTMALDKPELFF. The CDR3 bases are TGTGTCAGCACAATGGCACTAGATAAACCGGAGCTGTTTTTT.

This chain links TRBV21-1 with TRBJ2-7. TRBV21-1 is given as a pseudogene. This CDR3 comprises 15 residues. The CDR3 DNA follows: TGTGCCAGCAGCAAGACAAAGAACCGTGGCTACGAGCAGTACTTC. This translates into CASSKTKNRGYEQYF.

This clonotype was counted a few times. The rearrangement joins TRBV20-1 to TRBJ2-7, with D perhaps matching TRBD1 (5 bases). The length of the CDR3 is 15 residues. V shed 0 bases and J shed 5 bases, with 17 bases lying between them. CDR1 and CDR2 (germline): DFQATT, SNEGSKA (reference sequence). CDR3 protein: CSARDGAREFHEQYF. CDR3 in DNA: TGCAGTGCTAGAGATGGGGCCCGAGAATTCCACGAGCAGTACTTC.

This clonotype was counted only a few times. This chain uses TRBV5-6 with TRBJ1-1, with D hard to call. This CDR3 spans 16 amino acids. The germline V gene has CDR1 SGHDT and CDR2 YYEEEE. V lost 1 base, J lost 1 base, and 14 bases lay in between. The CDR3 spells CASSLWRIVSNTEAFF. Here the CDR3 DNA reads TGTGCCAGCAGCTTGTGGCGGATCGTATCGAACACTGAAGCTTTCTTT.

The rearrangement uses TRBV5-8 and TRBJ2-2; a possible D gene is TRBD2 (6 bases). V lost 4 bases to trimming and J lost 7 bases, with 17 bases between them. The CDR3 extends over 15 amino acids. In germline, CDR1 is SGHTS, CDR2 YDEGEE. In DNA, the CDR3 is TGTGCCAGCAGCCGGGAGAGGGCGGAGGGCGGGGAGCTGTTTTTT. It specifies CASSRERAEGGELFF.

The CDR3: CASSQSGTRGNSPLHF. The CDR3 region has the DNA TGTGCCAGCAGCCAATCCGGGACCAGGGGAAATTCACCCCTCCACTTT. This rearrangement joins TRBV27 to TRBJ1-6; maybe TRBD1 (6 bases). Trimming pared 6 bases from V and 7 bases from J, leaving 19 bases between. CDR3 size: 16 residues. The germline V gene has CDR1 MNHEY and CDR2 SMNVEV (reference sequence).

The gene calls are TRBV9 and TRBJ1-4, with unresolved D. V lost 0 bases, J lost 7 bases, and 7 bases lay in between. Per the germline V gene, CDR1 is SGDLS and CDR2 is YYNGEE. The CDR3 covers 13 residues. In DNA form, the CDR3 reads TGTGCCAGCAGCGTAGAATTTGGTGAAAAACTGTTTTTT. It encodes CASSVEFGEKLFF.

V usage is TRBV5-1 and J usage is TRBJ2-2; no clear D gene. CDR1 is SGHRS and CDR2 is YFSETQ in the germline V gene. V was shortened by 0 bases and J by 7 bases, with 13 bases between the two germline ends. The CDR3 is 15 amino acids. The CDR3 coding sequence is TGCGCCAGCAGCTTGGAAGGGCCCGAGGTCGGGGAGCTGTTTTTT. Its translation is CASSLEGPEVGELFF.

The chain employs TRBV29-1 and TRBJ1-2; perhaps TRBD1 as D (6 bases). Trimming stripped 6 bases from V and 0 bases from J, with 17 bases between. CDR1 is SQVTM, CDR2 ANQGSEA, per germline. This CDR3 comprises 15 residues. In nucleotides, the CDR3 is TGCAGCGTAATTACAGGGATCCCAGCTAACTATGGCTACACCTTC. Translated, it gives CSVITGIPANYGYTF.